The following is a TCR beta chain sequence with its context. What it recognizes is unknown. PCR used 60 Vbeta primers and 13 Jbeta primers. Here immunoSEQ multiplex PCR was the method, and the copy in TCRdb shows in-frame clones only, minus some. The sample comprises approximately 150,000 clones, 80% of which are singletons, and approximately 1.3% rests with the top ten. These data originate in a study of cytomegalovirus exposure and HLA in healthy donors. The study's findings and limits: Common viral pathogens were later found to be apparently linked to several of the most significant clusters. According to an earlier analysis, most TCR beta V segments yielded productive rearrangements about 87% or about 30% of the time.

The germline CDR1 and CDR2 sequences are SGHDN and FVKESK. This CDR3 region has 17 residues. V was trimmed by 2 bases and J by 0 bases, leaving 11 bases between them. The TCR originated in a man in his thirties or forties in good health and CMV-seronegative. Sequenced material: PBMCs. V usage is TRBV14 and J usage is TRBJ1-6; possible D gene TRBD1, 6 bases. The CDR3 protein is CASSQLRGSSYNSPLHF. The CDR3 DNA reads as TGTGCCAGCAGCCAACTCAGGGGAAGCTCCTATAATTCACCCCTCCACTTT.